The present T cell receptor beta chain was sequenced within a study of OX40 agonist ivuxolimab in advanced cancers. Study in general: A history of anti-PD-1, anti-PD-L1 or anti-CTLA-4 therapy was acceptable, and roughly 40% had some.

Libraries were prepared by immunoSEQ multiplex PCR; TCRdb keeps only in-frame clonotypes and omits some of them. Here the sample spans roughly 52,000 clones, under 85% being singletons. The sample here was CD4+ or CD8+ T cells sorted from blood, taken in a trial of the OX40 agonist ivuxolimab. This clonotype was obtained from an adult with an advanced solid tumor such as melanoma, head and neck, liver or kidney cancer.

The CDR3 loop reads CASSVVGSGVNTEAFF. As DNA, the CDR3 is TGTGCCAGCAGCGTAGTGGGGTCCGGAGTGAACACTGAAGCTTTCTTT. The chain links TRBV9 to TRBJ1-1; no clear D. Germline-derived CDR1 and CDR2 are SGDLS and YYNGEE. V gave up 0 bases and J gave up 0 bases, with 12 bases separating them. This CDR3 contains 16 residues.